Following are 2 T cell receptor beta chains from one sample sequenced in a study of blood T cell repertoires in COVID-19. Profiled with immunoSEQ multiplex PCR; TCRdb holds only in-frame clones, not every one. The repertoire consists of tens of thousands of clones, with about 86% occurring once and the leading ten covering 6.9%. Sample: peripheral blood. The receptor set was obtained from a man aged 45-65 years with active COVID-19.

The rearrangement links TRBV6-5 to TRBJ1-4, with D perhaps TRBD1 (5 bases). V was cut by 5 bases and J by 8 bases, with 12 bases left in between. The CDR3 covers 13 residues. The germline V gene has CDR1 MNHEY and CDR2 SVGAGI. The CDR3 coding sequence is TGTGCCAGCAGTAACCCAGGGATAGAAAAACTGTTTTTT. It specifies CASSNPGIEKLFF.

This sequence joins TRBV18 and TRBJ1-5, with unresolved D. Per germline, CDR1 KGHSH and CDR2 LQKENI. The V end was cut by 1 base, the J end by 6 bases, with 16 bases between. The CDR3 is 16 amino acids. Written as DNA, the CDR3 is TGTGCCAGCTCACCACTGCCTGGGAGGGCTAGTCAGCCCCAGCATTTT. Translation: CASSPLPGRASQPQHF.